The 18 T cell receptor beta chains presented below share a single source sample, sequenced in a study of blood T cell repertoires in COVID-19. The method was immunoSEQ multiplex PCR; TCRdb's version includes in-frame clones alone and lacks a portion of them. Of about 25,000 clones detected, approximately 91% appear once; the ten largest clones hold less than 5.5%. Sequenced material: peripheral blood. All receptors derive from a man aged 70 or older with active COVID-19.

The chain couples TRBV5-1 to TRBJ1-1; D remains ambiguous. CDR1 SGHRS and CDR2 YFSETQ come from the germline V gene. The CDR3 loop spans 16 amino acids. Trimming shortened V by 3 bases and J by 2 bases, and 17 bases separated the two germline ends. The CDR3 DNA reads as TGCGCCAGCAGCTCGGGTTGGGAGACCGTCAACACTGAAGCTTTCTTT. Protein: CASSSGWETVNTEAFF.

The chain uses TRBV10-2 and TRBJ2-7; the match to TRBD1 covers 7 bases. The CDR3 extends over 13 amino acids. The V and J ends lost 4 bases and 3 bases, in that order; junction bases with no gene match: 3. CDR1 is WSHSY, CDR2 SAAADI, per germline. As DNA, the CDR3 is TGCGCCAGCAGTGTGGGACAGAACTACGAGCAGTACTTC. Residues: CASSVGQNYEQYF.

This clone was counted a few times. The chain has TRBV10-2 and TRBJ1-5, with 7 positions matching TRBD1. This CDR3 is 15 amino acids long. From germline, CDR1 is WSHSY and CDR2 SAAADI. With 6 bases clipped from V and 2 bases from J, the junction kept 7 bases outside the gene matches. The CDR3 DNA reads as TGCGCCAGCAGAGGGACAGCCGGCGGCAATCAGCCCCAGCATTTT. It is translated as CASRGTAGGNQPQHF.

The chain employs TRBV15 and TRBJ2-2, with D maybe TRBD2 (5 bases). Germline loops: CDR1 LNHNV, CDR2 YYDKDF (reference sequence). The CDR3 has 15 amino acids. Trimming removed 3 bases at V and 5 bases at J, with 13 bases between. For the CDR3, the DNA is TGTGCCACCAGCAGGGATCGGGGATGGACCGGGGAGCTGTTTTTT. Encoded protein: CATSRDRGWTGELFF. Full variable domain (outside the CDR3, taken from reference TRBV15 and TRBJ2-2): DAMVIQNPRYQVTQFGKPVTLSCSQTLNHNVMYWYQQKSSQAPKLLFHYYDKDFNNEADTPDNFQSRRPNTSFCFLDIRSPGLGDTAMYLCATSRDRGWTGELFFGEGSRLTVL.

The genes are TRBV6-2 or TRBV6-3 and TRBJ2-1; D might be TRBD2 (5 bases). Germline V gives CDR1 MNHEY, CDR2 SVGEGT. Between the trimmed V and J ends, which lost 5 bases and 9 bases, there was a span of 14 bases. The CDR3 extends over 13 amino acids. The CDR3, as DNA: TGTGCCAGCAGTCCGCCGGACTTGGGTGAGCAGTTCTTC. Protein product: CASSPPDLGEQFF.

The chain has TRBV6-2 or TRBV6-3 and TRBJ2-1, with 13 bases identical to TRBD2. V lost 5 bases and J lost 8; bases outside the gene matches: 6. CDR3 length: 15 amino acids. Germline V gene sequence: CDR1 MNHEY, CDR2 SVGEGT. The CDR3 reads CASSKGLAGRDEQFF. The CDR3 DNA is TGTGCCAGCAGTAAGGGACTAGCGGGGAGGGATGAGCAGTTCTTC.

This chain uses TRBV5-1 with TRBJ1-6; the D is unclear. The CDR3 extends over 14 amino acids. CDR1 is SGHRS, CDR2 YFSETQ, per germline. V was cut by 0 bases and J by 3 bases, with 4 bases left in between. The CDR3 sequence is CASSLEHYNSPLHF. CDR3 sequence (DNA): TGCGCCAGCAGCTTGGAGCACTATAATTCACCCCTCCACTTT.

The rearrangement links TRBV9 to TRBJ2-1, with D possibly matching TRBD1 (5 bases). Germline assignment: CDR1 SGDLS and CDR2 YYNGEE. This CDR3 contains 14 residues. The V gene lost 4 bases and the J gene lost 2 bases, with 10 bases spanning the gap. DNA of the CDR3: TGTGCCAGCAGCCCAGGGTCCGCCTACAATGAGCAGTTCTTC. It specifies CASSPGSAYNEQFF.

The V gene is TRBV9, the J gene TRBJ2-7; 10 bases are shared with TRBD1. The V and J ends lost 0 bases and 5 bases, in that order; junction bases with no gene match: 5. The CDR3 runs to 15 residues. CDR1 SGDLS and CDR2 YYNGEE come from the germline V gene. The CDR3, as DNA: TGTGCCAGCAGCGTAGTGGGGACAGGGGTCCACGAGCAGTACTTC. Translation: CASSVVGTGVHEQYF.

This chain links TRBV5-1 with TRBJ1-2; D is unclear. V was pared by 0 bases and J by 0 bases, with 6 bases between. The length of the CDR3 is 14 residues. Germline loops: CDR1 SGHRS, CDR2 YFSETQ. CDR3 sequence (DNA): TGCGCCAGCAGCTTGGACCAGTCTAACTATGGCTACACCTTC. Translation: CASSLDQSNYGYTF. The whole variable domain, remainder taken from reference TRBV5-1 and TRBJ1-2, is KAGVTQTPRYLIKTRGQQVTLSCSPISGHRSVSWYQQTPGQGLQFLFEYFSETQRNKGNFPGRFSGRQFSNSRSEMNVSTLELGDSALYLCASSLDQSNYGYTFGSGTRLTVV.

The V call is TRBV28, the J call TRBJ1-2; D is unresolved. This CDR3 has 13 residues. The germline V gene encodes CDR1 MDHEN and CDR2 SYDVKM. V was trimmed by 2 bases and J by 4 bases, leaving 8 bases between them. The CDR3: CASSLGRSYGYTF. DNA of the CDR3: TGTGCCAGCAGTTTAGGTCGGAGCTATGGCTACACCTTC.

This chain links TRBV7-2 with TRBJ2-7; 7 bases are shared with TRBD1. The CDR3 totals 15 residues. V shed 6 bases, J shed 1 base, and the junction held 9 bases outside the gene matches. The V gene's germline CDR1 is SGHTA and CDR2 FQGNSA. CDR3 DNA: TGTGCCAGCAGTGTAATTTCGGGACAGTCCTACGAGCAGTACTTC. This sequence encodes CASSVISGQSYEQYF. The full variable domain, with the rest looked up from reference TRBV7-2 and TRBJ2-7, is GAGVSQSPSNKVTEKGKDVELRCDPISGHTALYWYRQSLGQGLEFLIYFQGNSAPDKSGLPSDRFSAERTGGSVSTLTIQRTQQEDSAVYLCASSVISGQSYEQYFGPGTRLTVT.

The J gene is TRBJ2-2, the V gene TRBV5-6, with D hard to call. V lost 5 bases, J lost 4 bases, and 15 bases lay in between. CDR1 is SGHDT and CDR2 is YYEEEE in the germline V gene. The CDR3 is 15 residues long. CDR3 amino acids: CASSPAGSPTGELFF. Written as DNA, the CDR3 is TGTGCCAGCAGTCCCGCAGGATCACCCACCGGGGAGCTGTTTTTT.

This sequence joins TRBV5-8 and TRBJ1-2; 7 bases agree with TRBD1. CDR1 is SGHTS and CDR2 is YDEGEE in the germline V gene. The CDR3 extends over 14 amino acids. After removal of 4 bases from V and 8 bases from J, the junction contained 11 bases not matched to a gene. The CDR3 nucleotides read TGTGCCAGCAGCCTAGGGGGCGCGAAGGGCGGCTACACCTTC. Protein: CASSLGGAKGGYTF. The whole variable domain, remainder taken from reference TRBV5-8 and TRBJ1-2, is EAGVTQSPTHLIKTRGQQATLRCSPISGHTSVYWYQQALGLGLQFLLWYDEGEERNRGNFPPRFSGRQFPNYSSELNVNALELEDSALYLCASSLGGAKGGYTFGSGTRLTVV.

This clone was seen only a few times. The chain recombines TRBV3-1 (or the pseudogene TRBV3-2) with TRBJ2-2; perhaps TRBD1 as D (6 bases). V lost 4 bases to trimming and J lost 0 bases, with 15 bases between them. Germline V gene lookup returns CDR1 LGHDT and CDR2 YNNKEL (reference sequence). There are 17 residues in the CDR3. CDR3 sequence reads: CASSPAWGRTNTGELFF. For the CDR3, the DNA is TGTGCCAGCAGCCCCGCGTGGGGGCGAACGAACACCGGGGAGCTGTTTTTT.

The J gene is TRBJ2-7, the V gene TRBV2, with TRBD1 matching over 9 bases. The CDR3 loop spans 15 amino acids. Germline CDR1 is SNHLY and CDR2 is FYNNEI. Trimming took 6 bases from V and 0 from J; bases not matched to a gene: 6. In DNA, the CDR3 is TGTGCCAGCAGGAAGGACAGGGGTGGCTCCTACGAGCAGTACTTC. It translates to CASRKDRGGSYEQYF.

V gene TRBV7-9 combines with J gene TRBJ2-3; 7 bases map to TRBD2. The CDR3 contains 14 residues. The germline V gene encodes CDR1 SEHNR and CDR2 FQNEAQ (reference sequence). V dropped 1 base and J dropped 4; count of bases not matched to a gene: 2. CDR3 protein: CASSLGLAADTQYF. In nucleotides, the CDR3 is TGTGCCAGCAGCTTAGGGCTAGCGGCAGATACGCAGTATTTT.

The CDR3 bases are TGTGCCAGCAGCCCCGCGGGGTACGGGACAGATACGCAGTATTTT. It codes for CASSPAGYGTDTQYF. The chain carries TRBV6-5 and TRBJ2-3; perhaps TRBD2 as D (6 bases). The CDR3 contains 15 residues. Trimming removed 6 bases from V and 3 bases from J, with 16 bases in between. CDR1 is MNHEY, CDR2 SVGAGI, per germline.